What follows are 9 T cell receptor beta chains derived from one specimen sequenced in a study of T cells in Graves' hyperthyroidism and ophthalmopathy. Regions amplified from RNA transcripts were the TCR beta CDR3 regions. HTBI primers were employed in a first-round RT-PCR of the TCR CDR3. TCRdb reanalysed the multiplex PCR reads using MiXCR and keeps one entry per CDR3 protein. The top ten hold approximately 8.7% of the sample, which has roughly 800,000 distinct CDR3 sequences, around 38% seen once. Sequenced sample: blood. Every receptor here comes from a young man with Graves' hyperthyroidism.

This clonotype was found a few times. The chain joins TRBV20-1 to TRBJ2-7; tentative D call: TRBD2 (5 bases). CDR3 length: 15 amino acids. Germline V lookup: CDR1 DFQATT, CDR2 SNEGSKA (reference sequence). The ends were cut back, 0 bases at V and 5 bases at J, with 17 bases in the middle. CDR3 amino acids: CSARDPAGNGNEQYF. The DNA for the CDR3 is TGCAGTGCTAGAGACCCAGCCGGGAATGGAAACGAGCAGTACTTC.

In its sample, this clonotype was seen a few times. V usage is TRBV5-8 and J usage is TRBJ2-7; D call uncertain. Germline V gives CDR1 SGHTS, CDR2 YDEGEE. This CDR3 has 15 amino acids. Trimming removed 0 bases at V and 2 bases at J, with 12 bases between. The CDR3 DNA reads as TGTGCCAGCAGCTTGGAGGCAGTTGAGGCCTACGAGCAGTACTTC. This codes for CASSLEAVEAYEQYF. The full variable domain, with the rest looked up from reference TRBV5-8 and TRBJ2-7, is EAGVTQSPTHLIKTRGQQATLRCSPISGHTSVYWYQQALGLGLQFLLWYDEGEERNRGNFPPRFSGRQFPNYSSELNVNALELEDSALYLCASSLEAVEAYEQYFGPGTRLTVT.

The J gene is TRBJ1-5, the V gene TRBV15; possible D gene TRBD1, 5 bases. Trimming took 2 bases from V and 5 from J, leaving 10 bases between them. The length of the CDR3 is 14 residues. Germline V gene sequence: CDR1 LNHNV, CDR2 YYDKDF (reference sequence). CDR3 protein: CATSRPGNHQPQHF. CDR3 sequence (DNA): TGTGCCACCAGCAGACCAGGGAACCATCAGCCCCAGCATTTT. The full variable domain, in which reference TRBV15 and TRBJ1-5 provide the parts outside the CDR3, is DAMVIQNPRYQVTQFGKPVTLSCSQTLNHNVMYWYQQKSSQAPKLLFHYYDKDFNNEADTPDNFQSRRPNTSFCFLDIRSPGLGDTAMYLCATSRPGNHQPQHFGDGTRLSIL.

The chain recombines TRBV7-9 with TRBJ2-5; perhaps TRBD2 as D (6 bases). The CDR3 has 14 residues. Deletions cut 5 bases from V and 5 bases from J, with 15 bases between. The germline CDR1 and CDR2 sequences are SEHNR and FQNEAQ (reference sequence). CDR3 sequence: CASSLLSSGETQYF. The CDR3 DNA sequence: TGTGCCAGCAGCCTCCTTAGCAGCGGGGAGACCCAGTACTTC. Full variable domain (missing parts from reference TRBV7-9 and TRBJ2-5): DTGVSQNPRHKITKRGQNVTFRCDPISEHNRLYWYRQTLGQGPEFLTYFQNEAQLEKSRLLSDRFSAERPKGSFSTLEIQRTEQGDSAMYLCASSLLSSGETQYFGPGTRLLVL.

The chain's CDR3 is CASSLSIGSNQPQHF. CDR3 bases: TGTGCCAGCAGCCTCAGCATTGGTAGCAATCAGCCCCAGCATTTT. The chain links TRBV4-2 to TRBJ1-5, with D unresolved. The CDR3 runs 15 residues. V dropped 4 bases and J dropped 0 bases, with 10 bases sitting between them. Germline values: CDR1 LGHNA, CDR2 YNFKEQ.

This clonotype was recorded at least ten times. The genes are TRBV29-1 and TRBJ2-7; possibly TRBD1 for D (5 bases). The length of the CDR3 is 12 residues. Trimming stripped 6 bases from V and 1 base from J, with 10 bases between. The germline V gene encodes CDR1 SQVTM and CDR2 ANQGSEA. For the CDR3, the DNA is TGCAGCGTGCTGACAGAGTCCTACGAGCAGTACTTC. Protein: CSVLTESYEQYF.

Comment on this clonotype: The junction does not match germline at one end; this may be a read error. The CDR3, as DNA: TGTGCCAGCAGCGGGGGACCATACGAGCGGTACTTC. It yields the protein CASSGGPYERYF. The rearrangement joins TRBV2 to TRBJ2-7, with D possibly being TRBD2 (6 bases). This CDR3 has 12 amino acids. Germline lookup yields CDR1 SNHLY and CDR2 FYNNEI.

This clonotype showed up many times. V and J are TRBV20-1 and TRBJ1-3; the D is unclear. The CDR3 runs 12 residues. Per the germline V gene, CDR1 is DFQATT and CDR2 is SNEGSKA (reference sequence). This chain's CDR3 is CSAEGSGNTIYF. CDR3 bases: TGCAGCGCCGAGGGCTCTGGAAACACCATATATTTT.

In its sample, this clonotype was seen many times. This rearrangement joins TRBV20-1 to TRBJ2-5; the D is unclear. The CDR3 consists of 11 residues. V was trimmed by 8 bases and J by 0 bases, leaving 7 bases between them. Per the germline V gene, CDR1 is DFQATT and CDR2 is SNEGSKA (reference sequence). CDR3 DNA sequence: TGCAGTCCCCAGTACCAAGAGACCCAGTACTTC. As protein: CSPQYQETQYF.